This TCR beta chain was identified during a study of regulatory T cells in long-lasting Graves disease (dated by TCRdb to about 2021). Study-level background: To count as having persistent Graves' disease, a patient had to have received antithyroid drug treatment for over 5 years with TSH receptor autoantibodies remaining persistently positive. On average, persistent Graves' disease patients in the clinical cohort had been on antithyroid drugs for approximately ten years. Patients with persistent Graves' disease were compared with patients with newly diagnosed Graves' disease using TCR sequencing and RNA sequencing of peripheral blood. A total of roughly 35 samples underwent TCR sequencing: about 13 from persistent and roughly 20 from newly diagnosed Graves' disease patients. The study took place in China and was registered as a clinical trial.

The sample's time point label, decoded: persistent/refractory GD, antithyroid drugs over 5 years with positive TRAb. RNA was extracted from PBMCs in TRIzol for both TCR sequencing and RNA sequencing. The diagnosis of Graves' disease was made according to American Thyroid Association guidelines. Patients were recruited from an endocrinology department in Xi'an, China. Each patient gave approximately 10 milliliters of peripheral blood, collected in an EDTA anticoagulant tube. Ficoll Paque Plus density gradient separation was used to isolate PBMCs, and no additional T cell sorting was done. An Agilent 2100 Bioanalyzer and agarose gel were used to assess RNA quality, and a NanoDrop 2000 was used to measure RNA concentration. Findings and caveats that apply to the study as a whole: Persistent disease showed preferential use of TRBV28, TRBJ1-2 and TRBJ2-5, whereas newly diagnosed disease favored TRBV20-1 and TRBJ2-1. Persistent patients shared more public clonotypes among themselves (around 2,500) than newly diagnosed patients did (approximately 870). Sequencing and analysis were limited to the TCR beta chain. The authors acknowledged the small sample size as a limitation that may reduce accuracy. Peripheral blood alone was examined, since thyroid tissue, which constituted the primary lesion, could not be accessed. Lower TCR Shannon entropy and fewer highly expanded clones were observed in persistent Graves' disease patients than in newly diagnosed patients, which suggested clonal expansion.

CDR1 is given as MNHNS and CDR2 as SASEGT, both from the germline V gene. V loses 7 bases of germline sequence and J loses 4 bases, and the interval between the two ends is 13 bases. From the cysteine through the phenylalanine, the CDR3 covers 14 amino acids. CDR3 DNA only is kept here, 42 bases in frame from base 1. Receptor libraries were prepared by multiplex PCR. These reads were obtained on an Illumina HiSeq 4000. CDR3 regions were amplified by Arm-PCR with iRepertoire HTBI primers to construct TCR beta libraries. Before sequencing, the PCR products underwent gel purification. Concerning the study's data processing: Gene usage analysis of CDR3 amino acid clonotypes used the roughly 60 TRBV and 11 to 15 TRBJ segments found across samples. COPE and FqMerger were used to merge the filtered high-quality paired reads into contigs. BLAST was used to align contigs to IMGT TRBV, TRBD and TRBJ reference genes, with CDR3 defined following IMGT. Any clonotype with a frequency above 0.1% was classified as a highly expanded clone. Shannon entropy served as the measure of repertoire diversity, while the Gini coefficient captured V-J evenness. A clonotype found in more than one individual was treated as public. In-frame beta chains were kept once TCRdb had trimmed the public reads at Q25 with fastp and called clones with MiXCR. Identical CDR3 proteins give one entry, which carries the most common genes and DNA. V and J calls and clone size were set by TCRdb, not the authors. This sample is represented by 400,000 or so distinct CDR3 sequences; 23% of them were singletons. About 27% of the sample lies in the top ten.

This clonotype has ten or more counts. Its antigen has not been determined. No base qualities exist here, and no much larger clone lies one base off it. The sequence joins TRBV6-1 to TRBJ1-4; TRBD1 is possibly the D segment (5 matching bases). The receptor was isolated from a female donor with Graves disease. The material sequenced was peripheral blood mononuclear cells (PBMCs), taken when the disease was refractory, from a patient treated with antithyroid drugs. The bases are TGTGCCAGCAAGCCGGGAGGGGTTAATGAAAAACTGTTTTTT. It is translated as CASKPGGVNEKLFF.